These T cell receptor beta chains were read from a single sample in a study of Graves' ophthalmopathy and Graves' hyperthyroidism. TCRdb passed the multiplex PCR reads through MiXCR, listing each CDR3 protein once. The sample consists of 900,000 to 1,200,000 distinct CDR3 sequences, about two fifths of them appearing once. Source material: peripheral blood or thyroid tissue (not recorded which). The receptors come from an adult man with Graves' hyperthyroidism. Each CDR3 is given with its conserved first and last residue. A row's size may be missing; if present it is once, few, many or a size class.

abundance: many; j_gene: TRBJ1-2; v_gene: TRBV5-6; CDR3aa: CASSPPGQGHYGYTF
abundance: -; j_gene: TRBJ2-7; v_gene: TRBV7-8; CDR3aa: CASSGTSGRASSEQYF
abundance: many; j_gene: TRBJ2-7; v_gene: TRBV7-8; CDR3aa: CASSPRQESYEQYF
abundance: -; j_gene: TRBJ2-5; v_gene: TRBV7-9; CDR3aa: CASSATQDF
abundance: many; j_gene: TRBJ1-2; v_gene: TRBV11-2; CDR3aa: CASSEDGSSYGYTF
abundance: -; j_gene: TRBJ1-4; v_gene: TRBV12-3/TRBV12-4; CDR3aa: CASSQDGTGGTWGIELFF
abundance: -; j_gene: TRBJ1-3; v_gene: TRBV5-6; CDR3aa: CASSYGQGGSGNTIYF
abundance: few; j_gene: TRBJ2-1; v_gene: TRBV7-2; CDR3aa: CASSFPPTYNEQFF
abundance: many; j_gene: TRBJ2-5; v_gene: TRBV15; CDR3aa: CATSRDPSVETQYF
abundance: few; j_gene: TRBJ1-2; v_gene: TRBV7-9; CDR3aa: CASSLGVLEYGYTF
abundance: few; j_gene: TRBJ2-3; v_gene: TRBV7-2; CDR3aa: CASSLEVGGLAEEGTDTQYF
abundance: -; j_gene: TRBJ1-5; v_gene: TRBV2; CDR3aa: CASSVGGGSGSNQPQHF
abundance: many; j_gene: TRBJ1-2; v_gene: TRBV5-1; CDR3aa: CASSSDSGIPGYTF
abundance: few; j_gene: TRBJ2-2; v_gene: TRBV6-6; CDR3aa: CASSYLDRASGELFF
abundance: many; j_gene: TRBJ2-5; v_gene: TRBV6-5; CDR3aa: CASKSIDETQYF
abundance: -; j_gene: TRBJ2-5; v_gene: TRBV10-3; CDR3aa: CAISGIAGTAGETQYF
abundance: -; j_gene: TRBJ1-2; v_gene: TRBV13; CDR3aa: CASSLSQVSLGGYTF
abundance: -; j_gene: TRBJ2-7; v_gene: TRBV29-1; CDR3aa: CSVGQTSPFEQYF